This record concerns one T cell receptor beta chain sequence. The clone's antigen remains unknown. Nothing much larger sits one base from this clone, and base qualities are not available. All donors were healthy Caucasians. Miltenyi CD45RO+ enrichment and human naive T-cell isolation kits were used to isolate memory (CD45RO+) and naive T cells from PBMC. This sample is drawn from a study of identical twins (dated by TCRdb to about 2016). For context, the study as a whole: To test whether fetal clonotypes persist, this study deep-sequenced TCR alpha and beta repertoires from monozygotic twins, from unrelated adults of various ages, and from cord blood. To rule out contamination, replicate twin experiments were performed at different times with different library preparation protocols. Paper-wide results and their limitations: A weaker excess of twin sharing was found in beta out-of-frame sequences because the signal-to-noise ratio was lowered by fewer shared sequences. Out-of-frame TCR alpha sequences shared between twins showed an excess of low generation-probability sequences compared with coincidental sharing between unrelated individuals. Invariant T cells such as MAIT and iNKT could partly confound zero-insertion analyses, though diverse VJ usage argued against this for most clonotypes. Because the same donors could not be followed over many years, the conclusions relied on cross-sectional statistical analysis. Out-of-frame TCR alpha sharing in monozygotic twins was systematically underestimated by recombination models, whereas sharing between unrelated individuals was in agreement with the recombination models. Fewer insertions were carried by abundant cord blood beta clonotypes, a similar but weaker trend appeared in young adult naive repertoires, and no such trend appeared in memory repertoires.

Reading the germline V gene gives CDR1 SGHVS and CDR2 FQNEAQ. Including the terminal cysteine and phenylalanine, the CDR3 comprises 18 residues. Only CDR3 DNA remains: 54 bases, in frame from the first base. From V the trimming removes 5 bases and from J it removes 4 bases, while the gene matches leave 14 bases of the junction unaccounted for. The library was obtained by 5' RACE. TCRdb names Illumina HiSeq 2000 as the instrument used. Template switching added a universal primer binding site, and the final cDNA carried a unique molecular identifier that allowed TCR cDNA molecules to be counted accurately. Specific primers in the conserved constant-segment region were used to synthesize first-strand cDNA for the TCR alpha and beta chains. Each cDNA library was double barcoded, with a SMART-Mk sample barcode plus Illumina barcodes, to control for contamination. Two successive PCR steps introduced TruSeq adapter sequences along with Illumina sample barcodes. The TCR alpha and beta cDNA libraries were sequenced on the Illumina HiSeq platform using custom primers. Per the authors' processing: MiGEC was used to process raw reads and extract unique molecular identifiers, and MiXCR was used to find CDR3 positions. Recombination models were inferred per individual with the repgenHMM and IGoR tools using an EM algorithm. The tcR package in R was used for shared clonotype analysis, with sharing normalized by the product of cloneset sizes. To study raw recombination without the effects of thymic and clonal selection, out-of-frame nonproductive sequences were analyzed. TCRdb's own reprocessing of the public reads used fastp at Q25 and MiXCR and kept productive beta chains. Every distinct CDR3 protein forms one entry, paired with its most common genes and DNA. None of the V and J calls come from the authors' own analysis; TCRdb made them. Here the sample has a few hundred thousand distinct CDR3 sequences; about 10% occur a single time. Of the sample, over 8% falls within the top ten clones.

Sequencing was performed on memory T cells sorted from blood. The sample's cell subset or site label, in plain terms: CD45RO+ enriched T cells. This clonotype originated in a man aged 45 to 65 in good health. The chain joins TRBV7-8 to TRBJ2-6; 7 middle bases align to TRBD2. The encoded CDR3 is CASSGRLADTRGANVLTF. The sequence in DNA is TGTGCCAGCAGCGGAAGGCTAGCGGATACTAGAGGGGCCAACGTCCTGACTTTC.